This T cell receptor beta chain was sequenced in a study of T cell responses to AZD1222 COVID-19 vaccine. Libraries were prepared by immunoSEQ multiplex PCR; TCRdb keeps only in-frame clonotypes and omits some of them. Of roughly 140,000 clones listed, approximately 85% are singletons. Study conclusions and caveats: Just a handful of AZD1222 recipients were seropositive at baseline. Unmutated variant regions are reportedly the target of nearly half of TCRs that are spike-specific.

Turning to this clone: As yet, its antigen is unknown.

CDR1 and CDR2 from the germline V gene are SGHTA and FQGNSA. Germline trimming cut 4 bases from V and 2 bases from J; bases unmatched to any gene: 10. The CDR3 is made up of 17 amino acids. The specimen was peripheral blood, collected on day 0 of MenACWY control vaccination. The source is an adult in good health. V is TRBV7-2 and J is TRBJ2-3, with 9 bases aligning to TRBD2. The CDR3 nucleotides are TGTGCCAGCAGCTCACTCGCGCTAGCGGGGTTCACAGATACGCAGTATTTT. Amino acids: CASSSLALAGFTDTQYF.